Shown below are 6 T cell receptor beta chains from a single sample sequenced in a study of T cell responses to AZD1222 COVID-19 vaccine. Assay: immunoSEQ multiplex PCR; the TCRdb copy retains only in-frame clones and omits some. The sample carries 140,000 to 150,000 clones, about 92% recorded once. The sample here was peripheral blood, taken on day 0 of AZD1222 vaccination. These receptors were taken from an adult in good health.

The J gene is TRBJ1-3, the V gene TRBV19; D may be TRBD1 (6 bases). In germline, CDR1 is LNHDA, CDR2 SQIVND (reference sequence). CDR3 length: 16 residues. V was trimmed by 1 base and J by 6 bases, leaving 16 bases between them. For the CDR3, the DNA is TGTGCCAGTAGTATAGGCCAGGGGTTTGGTGAAAACACCATATATTTT. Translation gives CASSIGQGFGENTIYF.

DNA of the CDR3: TGTGCCAGCAGACCTAAACATCAGGGGACCCAGTACTTC. Translating it yields CASRPKHQGTQYF. The chain has TRBV7-2 and TRBJ2-5, with D possibly TRBD1 on 5 matching bases. The length of the CDR3 is 13 residues. V lost 6 bases to trimming and J lost 7 bases, with 15 bases between them. From germline, CDR1 is SGHTA and CDR2 FQGNSA. The complete variable domain, with remaining parts taken from reference TRBV7-2 and TRBJ2-5, reads GAGVSQSPSNKVTEKGKDVELRCDPISGHTALYWYRQSLGQGLEFLIYFQGNSAPDKSGLPSDRFSAERTGGSVSTLTIQRTQQEDSAVYLCASRPKHQGTQYFGPGTRLLVL.

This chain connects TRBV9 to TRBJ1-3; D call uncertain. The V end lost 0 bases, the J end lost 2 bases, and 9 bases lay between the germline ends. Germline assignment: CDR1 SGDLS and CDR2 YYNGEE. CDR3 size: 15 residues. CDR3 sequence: CASSVVPGTGNTIYF. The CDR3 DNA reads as TGTGCCAGCAGCGTAGTCCCGGGGACTGGAAACACCATATATTTT.

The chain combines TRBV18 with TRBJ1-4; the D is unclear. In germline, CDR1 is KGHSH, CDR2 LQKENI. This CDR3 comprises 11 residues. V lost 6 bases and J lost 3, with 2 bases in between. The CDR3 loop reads CASSANEKLFF. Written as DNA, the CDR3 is TGTGCCAGCTCGGCTAATGAAAAACTGTTTTTT.

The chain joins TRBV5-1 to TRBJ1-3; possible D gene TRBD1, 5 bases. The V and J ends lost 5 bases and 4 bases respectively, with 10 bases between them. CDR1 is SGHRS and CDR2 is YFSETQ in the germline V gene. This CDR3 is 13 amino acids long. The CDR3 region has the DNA TGCGCCAGCAGAGAGGGGTACGGAAACACCATATATTTT. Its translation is CASREGYGNTIYF.

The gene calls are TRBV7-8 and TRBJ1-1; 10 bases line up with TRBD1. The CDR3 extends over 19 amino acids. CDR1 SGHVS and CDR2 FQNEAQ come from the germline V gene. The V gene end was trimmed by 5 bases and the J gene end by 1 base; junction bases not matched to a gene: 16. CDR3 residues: CASSEWGVRDRGRNTEAFF. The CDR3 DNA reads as TGTGCCAGCAGCGAGTGGGGAGTACGGGACAGGGGTCGGAACACTGAAGCTTTCTTT. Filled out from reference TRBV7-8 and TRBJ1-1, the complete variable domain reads GAGVSQSPRYKVAKRGQDVALRCDPISGHVSLFWYQQALGQGPEFLTYFQNEAQLDKSGLPSDRFFAERPEGSVSTLKIQRTQQEDSAVYLCASSEWGVRDRGRNTEAFFGQGTRLTVV.